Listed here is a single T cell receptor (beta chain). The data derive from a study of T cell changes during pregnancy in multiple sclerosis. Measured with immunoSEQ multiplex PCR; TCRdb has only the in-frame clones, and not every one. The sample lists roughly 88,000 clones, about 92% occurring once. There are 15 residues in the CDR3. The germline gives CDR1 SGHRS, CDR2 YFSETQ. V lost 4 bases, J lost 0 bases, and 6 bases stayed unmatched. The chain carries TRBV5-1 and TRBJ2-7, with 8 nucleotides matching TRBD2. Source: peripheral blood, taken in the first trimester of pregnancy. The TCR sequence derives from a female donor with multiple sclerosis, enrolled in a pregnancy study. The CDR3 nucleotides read TGCGCCAGCAGCCCAACGGGAGGGACCTCCTACGAGCAGTACTTC. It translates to CASSPTGGTSYEQYF.